The sample holds a few counts of the clone carrying this T cell receptor beta chain. Its antigen is as yet unknown. Trimming took 6 bases from V and 0 from J, leaving 12 bases between them. Germline CDR1 SGHAT, CDR2 FQNNGV. The CDR3 runs to 14 residues. TCRdb reprocessed the 5' RACE reads with MiXCR, giving one entry per CDR3 protein. This sample yields approximately 100,000 distinct CDR3 sequences, of which 11% are seen a single time; roughly two fifths belongs to the top ten. The data were obtained in a study of T-cell memory formation after mild COVID-19. Study-level background: The TCR clusters were mostly specific to one donor.

Overall study results and limits: Contracting clones from day 15 to 85 showed balanced CD4/CD8; later expanders favored CD4+. Contracting CD4+ clones lay largely in CM and EM, with CD8+ ones residing in EMRA. Still unconfirmed is whether the second-wave clones peaking on day 37 recognized SARS-CoV-2.

V gene TRBV11-2 combines with J gene TRBJ2-7; perhaps TRBD2 as D (6 bases). The TCR originated in a man younger than 35 who had mild COVID-19 (a few samples of this study predate the infection). Cell type and time point are not known. The specimen sequenced was PBMCs or a T cell subset sorted from them (not recorded which). CDR3 sequence reads: CASRRERGSYEQYF. The CDR3 region has the DNA TGTGCCAGCAGACGGGAGCGCGGCTCCTACGAGCAGTACTTC.